What follows is one T cell receptor (beta chain) and its context. This sample was included in a study of blood T cell repertoires in COVID-19. Study-level background: The United States, Italy and Spain provided the acute and convalescent COVID-19 samples. In each case, the material was cDNA or gDNA derived from T cells, B-cell-depleted T cells, or PBMCs.

With V trimmed by 3 bases and J by 3 bases, 3 bases remained unmatched. CDR3 size: 14 residues. Germline V gives CDR1 SQVTM, CDR2 ANQGSEA. Original analysis: Reference gene primer amplification gave estimated nucleated cell counts. The method was immunoSEQ multiplex PCR; TCRdb's version includes in-frame clones alone and lacks a portion of them. That table supplies the V and J calls and clone size; D and trimming were determined from the DNA. The sample has some 120,000 clones, 84% seen once. This chain connects TRBV29-1 to TRBJ2-1; 9 bases are shared with TRBD2. The sequenced material came from peripheral blood. The clonotype originates from a woman aged 25 to 45 who had recovered from COVID-19. Here the CDR3 reads CSVEGTSHYNEQFF. DNA of the CDR3: TGCAGCGTTGAGGGGACTAGCCACTACAATGAGCAGTTCTTC.